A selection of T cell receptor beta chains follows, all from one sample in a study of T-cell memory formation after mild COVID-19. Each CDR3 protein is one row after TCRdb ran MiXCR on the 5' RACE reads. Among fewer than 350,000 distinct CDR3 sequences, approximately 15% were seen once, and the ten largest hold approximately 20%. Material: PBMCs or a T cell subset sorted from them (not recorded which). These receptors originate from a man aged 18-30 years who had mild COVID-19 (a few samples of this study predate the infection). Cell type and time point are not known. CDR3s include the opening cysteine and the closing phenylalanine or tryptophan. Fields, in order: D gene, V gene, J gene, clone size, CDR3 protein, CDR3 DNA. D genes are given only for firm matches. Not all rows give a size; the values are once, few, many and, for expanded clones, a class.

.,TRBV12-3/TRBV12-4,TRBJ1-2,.,CASSMVGGAEGYTF,TGTGCCAGCAGTATGGTGGGGGGCGCGGAAGGCTACACCTTC
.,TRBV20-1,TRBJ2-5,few,CSARWRQVETQYF,TGCAGTGCTAGATGGCGTCAGGTGGAGACCCAGTACTTC
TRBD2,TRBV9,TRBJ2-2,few,CASSSRTSGARNTGELFF,TGTGCCAGCAGCTCGAGGACTAGCGGGGCGAGGAACACCGGGGAGCTGTTTTTT
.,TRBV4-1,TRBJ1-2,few,CASSQDYSRNYGYTF,TGCGCCAGCAGCCAAGACTATAGCAGAAACTATGGCTACACCTTC
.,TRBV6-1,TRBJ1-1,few,CASSPGGGKNEAFF,TGTGCCAGCAGCCCCGGGGGGGGTAAAAATGAAGCTTTCTTT
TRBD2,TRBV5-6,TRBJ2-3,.,CASRAQASGGIDTQYF,TGTGCCAGCAGAGCGCAGGCTAGCGGGGGTATAGATACGCAGTATTTT
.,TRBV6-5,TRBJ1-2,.,CASSYPPPGRVYGYTF,TGTGCCAGCAGTTACCCGCCTCCGGGGAGGGTCTATGGCTACACCTTC
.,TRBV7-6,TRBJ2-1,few,CASSEDYPGSYNEQFF,TGTGCCAGCAGCGAGGACTACCCGGGCTCCTACAATGAGCAGTTCTTC
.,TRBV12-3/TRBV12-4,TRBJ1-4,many,CASSPRRGEKLFF,TGTGCCAGCAGCCCTCGACGGGGTGAAAAACTGTTTTTT
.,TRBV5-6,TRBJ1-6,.,CASSLTGRNSPLHF,TGTGCCAGCAGCTTGACAGGGAGGAATTCACCCCTCCACTTT
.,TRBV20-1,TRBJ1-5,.,CSARGPAGQPQHF,TGCAGTGCTAGAGGGCCGGCAGGGCAGCCCCAGCATTTT
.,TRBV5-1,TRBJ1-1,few,CASYPGVGASEAFF,TGCGCCAGTTATCCTGGGGTAGGGGCTTCCGAAGCTTTCTTT
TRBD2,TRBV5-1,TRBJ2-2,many,CASMASGNTGELFF,TGCGCCAGCATGGCTAGCGGTAACACCGGGGAGCTGTTTTTT
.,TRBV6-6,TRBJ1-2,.,CASSITGRPGGMDGYTF,TGTGCCAGCAGCATCACAGGGCGGCCGGGGGGCATGGATGGCTACACCTTC
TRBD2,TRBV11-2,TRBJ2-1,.,CGSSPGGTSGGARYTRDEQFF,TGCGGCAGCAGCCCAGGTGGGACTAGCGGGGGGGCCCGATATACGAGAGATGAGCAGTTCTTC
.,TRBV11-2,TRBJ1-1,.,CASSLDPTSTEAFF,TGTGCCAGCAGCTTAGATCCCACGTCGACTGAAGCTTTCTTT
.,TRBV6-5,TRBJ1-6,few,CASSYSTPTAVVKGSPLHF,TGTGCCAGCAGTTACTCGACACCGACAGCGGTTGTCAAGGGTTCACCCCTCCACTTT
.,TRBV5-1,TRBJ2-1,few,CASSLGTEVNEQFF,TGCGCCAGCAGCTTGGGGACGGAAGTCAATGAGCAGTTCTTC
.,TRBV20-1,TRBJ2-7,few,CSASPRVGYEQYF,TGCAGTGCTAGCCCCAGGGTTGGGTACGAGCAGTACTTC
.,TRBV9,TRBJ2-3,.,CASSVQLNPLGDTQYF,TGTGCCAGCAGCGTCCAGCTAAACCCCCTAGGAGATACGCAGTATTTT
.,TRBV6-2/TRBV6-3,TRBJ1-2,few,CASSRGKRGGYTF,TGTGCCAGCAGTCGGGGTAAAAGAGGCGGCTACACCTTC
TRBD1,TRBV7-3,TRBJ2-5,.,CASSPFGQGVGETQYF,TGTGCCAGCAGCCCATTCGGACAGGGGGTTGGGGAGACCCAGTACTTC